The 22 T cell receptor beta chains below all came from one sample that was sequenced in a study of blood T cell repertoires in COVID-19 (dated by TCRdb to about 2020). Libraries were prepared through the immunoSEQ multiplex PCR assay. The table comes from immuneACCESS by way of TCRdb, which keeps in-frame sequences with V and J called. Part of the clones is missing from these tables; in studies checked, under half for an unresolved V gene and the rest for unknown reasons. This sample holds about 91,000 clones; 70% to 90% were observed only once. The ten biggest clones cover about 4.5% of the sample. Sequenced material: peripheral blood. The receptors were gathered from a man between 70 and 80 years old with acute or convalescent COVID-19.

The chain links TRBV4-1 to TRBJ2-1; tentatively, D is TRBD2 (5 bases). With 0 bases removed from V and 8 bases from J, the gap between germline ends came to 11 bases. CDR1 and CDR2 from the germline V gene are MGHRA and YSYEKL. This CDR3 contains 14 residues. The CDR3: CASSQEDPRDEQFF. CDR3 DNA: TGCGCCAGCAGCCAAGAAGACCCGAGGGATGAGCAGTTCTTC.

This clone was found a few times. The J gene is TRBJ1-6, the V gene TRBV2, with D perhaps matching TRBD1 (6 bases). There are 13 residues in the CDR3. Germline V CDR1 and CDR2: SNHLY, FYNNEI. The V gene lost 8 bases and the J gene lost 10 bases, with 15 bases spanning the gap. CDR3 sequence: CASDPTGTSPLHF. DNA for the CDR3: TGTGCCAGCGACCCGACAGGCACATCACCCCTCCACTTT.

This chain links TRBV19 with TRBJ1-5; 7 nucleotides match TRBD1. The germline V gene has CDR1 LNHDA and CDR2 SQIVND (reference sequence). Germline trimming cut 3 bases from V and 3 bases from J; bases unmatched to any gene: 8. The CDR3 contains 16 residues. The CDR3 DNA reads as TGTGCCAGTAGTATGATGGCCACAGGGGTCAATCAGCCCCAGCATTTT. Encoded protein: CASSMMATGVNQPQHF.

This chain links TRBV7-9 with TRBJ2-5; TRBD1 agrees at 9 bases. CDR1 and CDR2 (germline): SEHNR, FQNEAQ (reference sequence). The V gene end was trimmed by 5 bases and the J gene end by 5 bases; junction bases not matched to a gene: 9. The length of the CDR3 is 15 residues. As DNA, the CDR3 is TGTGCCAGCAGCCCCCCGGGACAGGGTGGGGAGACCCAGTACTTC. Encoded protein: CASSPPGQGGETQYF.

The chain links TRBV7-8 to TRBJ1-1, with 7 bases identical to TRBD1. V dropped 1 base and J dropped 10; count of bases not matched to a gene: 0. Per the germline V gene, CDR1 is SGHVS and CDR2 is FQNEAQ. The CDR3 consists of 11 residues. The CDR3 protein is CASSLGDRAFF. CDR3 nucleotide sequence: TGTGCCAGCAGCTTAGGGGACAGAGCTTTCTTT.

This clone has just a few counts. The gene calls are TRBV18 and TRBJ1-2, with 7 nucleotides matching TRBD1. The germline gives CDR1 KGHSH, CDR2 LQKENI. V shed 4 bases, J shed 7 bases, and the junction held 6 bases outside the gene matches. The CDR3 spans 13 residues. CDR3 coding DNA: TGTGCCAGCTCACAAGACAGGGTTGCTGGCTACACCTTC. Encoded protein: CASSQDRVAGYTF.

The chain combines TRBV14 with TRBJ2-2; TRBD2 might be the D (5 bases). The CDR3 totals 16 residues. Looked up from germline, CDR1 is SGHDN and CDR2 is FVKESK. Trimming removed 3 bases from V and 0 bases from J, with 11 bases in between. The CDR3 nucleotides read TGTGCCAGCAGCCACGGGGTGCCCACGAACACCGGGGAGCTGTTTTTT. Its translation is CASSHGVPTNTGELFF.

J is TRBJ1-5 and V is TRBV2; 7 nucleotides agree with TRBD1. Germline loops: CDR1 SNHLY, CDR2 FYNNEI. CDR3 size: 13 residues. V was clipped by 5 bases and J by 5 bases; unmatched bases: 3. The CDR3 DNA follows: TGTGCCAGCAGTAAAGGGGGCTATCAGCCCCAGCATTTT. It codes for CASSKGGYQPQHF.

The gene calls are TRBV29-1 and TRBJ1-1; TRBD1 matches at 7 bases. The CDR3 totals 14 residues. V gave up 3 bases and J gave up 0 bases; unmatched junction bases: 4. Germline V gene data show CDR1 as SQVTM and CDR2 as ANQGSEA. CDR3 sequence: CSVEGQMMNTEAFF. In nucleotides, the CDR3 is TGCAGCGTTGAGGGACAGATGATGAACACTGAAGCTTTCTTT.

The rearrangement joins TRBV7-2 to TRBJ1-2; D possibly corresponds to TRBD1 (6 bases). Trimming pared 1 base from V and 6 bases from J, leaving 15 bases between. The V gene's germline CDR1 is SGHTA and CDR2 FQGNSA. The CDR3 has 15 amino acids. The CDR3 loop reads CASSLDPQRGNGYTF. In DNA, the CDR3 is TGTGCCAGCAGCTTAGACCCCCAAAGGGGGAATGGCTACACCTTC.

The chain is built from TRBV5-1 and TRBJ2-3; a possible D gene is TRBD2 (6 bases). Germline V lookup: CDR1 SGHRS, CDR2 YFSETQ. V was cut by 0 bases and J by 6 bases, with 17 bases left in between. This CDR3 spans 16 amino acids. In DNA form, the CDR3 reads TGCGCCAGCAGCTTGGAGGGAGGACGTCGAGGGGATACGCAGTATTTT. It codes for CASSLEGGRRGDTQYF.

The CDR3 is CASSRTGVGDTEAFF. CDR3 bases: TGTGCCAGCAGCCGGACAGGGGTAGGGGACACTGAAGCTTTCTTT. The genes are TRBV9 and TRBJ1-1; 9 positions match TRBD1. The CDR3 is made up of 15 amino acids. Germline V gene lookup returns CDR1 SGDLS and CDR2 YYNGEE. J gave up 3 bases and V 4 bases, and 7 bases lay outside the gene matches.

The CDR3 here is CASAELGSSPLHF. As DNA, the CDR3 is TGTGCCAGCGCGGAGCTGGGGAGTTCACCCCTCCACTTT. The chain carries TRBV28 and TRBJ1-6; D is undetermined. V shed 8 bases and J shed 9 bases, with 14 bases lying between them. The CDR3 covers 13 residues. Germline V gene sequence: CDR1 MDHEN, CDR2 SYDVKM.

The V and J genes are TRBV5-1 and TRBJ1-1; 9 bases line up with TRBD1. This CDR3 contains 19 residues. CDR1 SGHRS and CDR2 YFSETQ come from the germline V gene. Trimming removed 5 bases from V and 0 bases from J; junction bases left unmatched: 17. In nucleotides, the CDR3 is TGCGCCAGCAGGGACGGCCAACCGGGACAGGGCCCCATGAACACTGAAGCTTTCTTT. It encodes CASRDGQPGQGPMNTEAFF.

The V call is TRBV19, the J call TRBJ1-5; D may be TRBD1 (6 bases). Between the trimmed V and J ends, which lost 1 base and 6 bases, there was a span of 10 bases. The germline V gene encodes CDR1 LNHDA and CDR2 SQIVND (reference sequence). CDR3 length equals 14 residues. In DNA form, the CDR3 reads TGTGCCAGTAGTATAGGGACAGAAATTCAGCCCCAGCATTTT. It translates to CASSIGTEIQPQHF. Full variable domain (outside the CDR3, taken from reference TRBV19 and TRBJ1-5): DGGITQSPKYLFRKEGQNVTLSCEQNLNHDAMYWYRQDPGQGLRLIYYSQIVNDFQKGDIAEGYSVSREKKESFPLTVTSAQKNPTAFYLCASSIGTEIQPQHFGDGTRLSIL.

This chain joins TRBV20-1 and TRBJ1-1, with TRBD1 matching over 7 bases. The V and J ends lost 8 bases and 1 base, in that order; junction bases with no gene match: 1. Germline V lookup: CDR1 DFQATT, CDR2 SNEGSKA (reference sequence). The CDR3 covers 11 residues. CDR3 DNA: TGCAGTACAGGGGAGAACACTGAAGCTTTCTTT. Translation gives CSTGENTEAFF.

The rearrangement uses TRBV5-1 and TRBJ2-3, with a weak D call TRBD1 (8 bases). This CDR3 has 15 amino acids. Germline loops: CDR1 SGHRS, CDR2 YFSETQ. V was shortened by 5 bases and J by 2 bases, with 15 bases between the two germline ends. CDR3 sequence: CASRFTGGVTDTQYF. The CDR3 DNA reads TGCGCCAGCAGATTTACAGGGGGGGTCACAGATACGCAGTATTTT. Together with reference TRBV5-1 and TRBJ2-3, the CDR3 gives the full variable domain: KAGVTQTPRYLIKTRGQQVTLSCSPISGHRSVSWYQQTPGQGLQFLFEYFSETQRNKGNFPGRFSGRQFSNSRSEMNVSTLELGDSALYLCASRFTGGVTDTQYFGPGTRLTVL.

The J gene is TRBJ2-1, the V gene TRBV5-1; 7 bases are a match to TRBD1. This CDR3 contains 16 residues. After removal of 0 bases from V and 5 bases from J, the junction contained 8 bases not matched to a gene. Germline CDR1 and CDR2: SGHRS and YFSETQ. CDR3 amino acids: CASSLGDSTFHNEQFF. For the CDR3, the DNA is TGCGCCAGCAGCTTGGGGGACAGTACCTTCCACAATGAGCAGTTCTTC.

CDR3 nucleotide sequence: TGTGCCAGCAGCGTAGACAGTAATGAAAAACTGTTTTTT. Translation: CASSVDSNEKLFF. This chain connects TRBV9 to TRBJ1-4; D call uncertain. The CDR3 is 13 residues long. The V end was cut by 0 bases, the J end by 4 bases, with 4 bases between. The germline V gene encodes CDR1 SGDLS and CDR2 YYNGEE.

This rearrangement joins TRBV6-5 to TRBJ2-1; 10 bases fit TRBD2. Germline CDR1 is MNHEY and CDR2 is SVGAGI. CDR3 size: 15 residues. The V segment lost 6 bases and the J segment 5 bases; nucleotides outside the gene matches: 7. The chain's CDR3 is CASSLAGEYDNEQFF. As DNA, the CDR3 is TGTGCCAGCAGCCTAGCGGGGGAGTACGACAATGAGCAGTTCTTC.

J is TRBJ2-5 and V is TRBV5-4; D uncertain. There are 14 residues in the CDR3. The V end lost 2 bases, the J end lost 1 base, and 9 bases lay between the germline ends. Germline CDR1 reads SGHNT; CDR2 reads YYREEE (reference sequence). The DNA of the CDR3 is TGTGCCAGCAGCTTCCCGGCGGCCCAAGAGACCCAGTACTTC. Its translation is CASSFPAAQETQYF.

The rearrangement links TRBV7-6 to TRBJ1-5, with D hard to call. Germline V gene sequence: CDR1 SGHVS, CDR2 FNYEAQ. CDR3 length equals 14 residues. The ends were cut back, 7 bases at V and 5 bases at J, with 15 bases in the middle. CDR3: CASTPGPQYQPQHF. The CDR3 coding sequence is TGTGCCAGCACCCCAGGCCCCCAATATCAGCCCCAGCATTTT.